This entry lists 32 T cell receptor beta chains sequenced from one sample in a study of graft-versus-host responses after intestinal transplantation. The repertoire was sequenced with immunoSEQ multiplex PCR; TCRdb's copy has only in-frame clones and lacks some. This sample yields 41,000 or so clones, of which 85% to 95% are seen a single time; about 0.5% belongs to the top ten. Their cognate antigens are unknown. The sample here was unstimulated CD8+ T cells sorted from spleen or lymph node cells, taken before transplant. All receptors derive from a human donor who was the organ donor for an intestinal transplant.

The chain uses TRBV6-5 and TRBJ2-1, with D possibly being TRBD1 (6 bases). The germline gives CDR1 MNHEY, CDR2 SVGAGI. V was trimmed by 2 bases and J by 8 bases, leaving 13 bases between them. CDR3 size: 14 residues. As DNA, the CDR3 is TGTGCCAGCAGTTACGGGCAGGGGCGCGATGAGCAGTTCTTC. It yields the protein CASSYGQGRDEQFF.

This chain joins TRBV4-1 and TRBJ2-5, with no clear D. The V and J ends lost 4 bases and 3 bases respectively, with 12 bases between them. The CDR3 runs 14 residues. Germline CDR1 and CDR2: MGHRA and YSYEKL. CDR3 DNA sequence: TGCGCCAGCAGCCCTCTAATGACGGAAGAGACCCAGTACTTC. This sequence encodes CASSPLMTEETQYF.

The CDR3 bases are TGTGCCAGCAGCTTAGGGGACGCGAGCTATGGCTACACCTTC. Amino acid sequence: CASSLGDASYGYTF. The chain couples TRBV7-9 to TRBJ1-2; a possible D gene is TRBD1 (5 bases). This CDR3 has 14 amino acids. Per the germline V gene, CDR1 is SEHNR and CDR2 is FQNEAQ (reference sequence). V was trimmed by 1 base and J by 4 bases, leaving 10 bases between them.

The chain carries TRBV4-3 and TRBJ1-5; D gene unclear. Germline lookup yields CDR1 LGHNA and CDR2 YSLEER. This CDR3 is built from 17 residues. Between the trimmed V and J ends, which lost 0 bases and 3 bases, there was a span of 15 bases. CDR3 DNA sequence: TGCGCCAGCAGCCAAGAATTGGCCCGCGGCTTCAATCAGCCCCAGCATTTT. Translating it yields CASSQELARGFNQPQHF.

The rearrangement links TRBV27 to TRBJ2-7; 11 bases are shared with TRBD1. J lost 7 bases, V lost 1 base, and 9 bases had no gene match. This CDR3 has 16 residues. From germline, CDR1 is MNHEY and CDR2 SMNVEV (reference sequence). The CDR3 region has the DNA TGTGCCAGCAGTTTATTCCCGGGACAGGGGGGAGATGAGCAGTACTTC. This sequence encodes CASSLFPGQGGDEQYF.

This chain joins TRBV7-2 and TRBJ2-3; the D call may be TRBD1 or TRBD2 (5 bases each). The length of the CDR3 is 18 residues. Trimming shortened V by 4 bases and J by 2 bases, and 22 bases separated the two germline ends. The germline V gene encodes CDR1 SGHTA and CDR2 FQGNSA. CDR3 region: CASSSPSRGVDPTDTQYF. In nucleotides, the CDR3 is TGTGCCAGCAGCTCCCCCTCGAGGGGAGTGGACCCCACAGATACGCAGTATTTT.

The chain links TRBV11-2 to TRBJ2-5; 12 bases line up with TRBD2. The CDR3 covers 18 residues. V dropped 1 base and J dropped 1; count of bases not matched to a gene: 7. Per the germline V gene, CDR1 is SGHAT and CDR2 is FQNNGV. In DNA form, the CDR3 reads TGTGCCAGCAGCTTAGTTCCTAGCGGGGGGGCCTTCCAAGAGACCCAGTACTTC. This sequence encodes CASSLVPSGGAFQETQYF.

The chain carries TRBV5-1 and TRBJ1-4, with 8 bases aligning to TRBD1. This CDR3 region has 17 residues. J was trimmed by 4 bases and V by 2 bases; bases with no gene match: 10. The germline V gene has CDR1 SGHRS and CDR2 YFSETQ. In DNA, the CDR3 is TGCGCCAGCAGCTTCTGGCCGGACAGGGATATTAATGAAAAACTGTTTTTT. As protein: CASSFWPDRDINEKLFF. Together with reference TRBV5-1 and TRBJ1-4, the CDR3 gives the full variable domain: KAGVTQTPRYLIKTRGQQVTLSCSPISGHRSVSWYQQTPGQGLQFLFEYFSETQRNKGNFPGRFSGRQFSNSRSEMNVSTLELGDSALYLCASSFWPDRDINEKLFFGSGTQLSVL.

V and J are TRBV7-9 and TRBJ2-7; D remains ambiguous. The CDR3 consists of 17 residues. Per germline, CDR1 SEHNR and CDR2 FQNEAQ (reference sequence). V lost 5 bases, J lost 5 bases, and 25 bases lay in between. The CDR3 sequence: CASSLSSRVAPHNEQYF. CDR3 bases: TGTGCCAGCAGCCTTAGTAGTAGGGTGGCACCCCATAACGAGCAGTACTTC.

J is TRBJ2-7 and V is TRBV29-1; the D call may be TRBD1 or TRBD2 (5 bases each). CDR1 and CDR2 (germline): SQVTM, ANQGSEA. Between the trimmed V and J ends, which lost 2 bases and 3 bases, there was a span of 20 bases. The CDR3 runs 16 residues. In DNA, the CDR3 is TGCAGCGTTGAAATTTGGTTGAGGGGAAGTAACTACGAGCAGTACTTC. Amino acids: CSVEIWLRGSNYEQYF.

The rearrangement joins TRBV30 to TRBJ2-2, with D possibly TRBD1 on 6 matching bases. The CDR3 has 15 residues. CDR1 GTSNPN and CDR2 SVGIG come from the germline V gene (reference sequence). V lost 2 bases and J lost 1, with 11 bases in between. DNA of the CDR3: TGTGCCTGGAGTCCTCCGGGACAGAACACCGGGGAGCTGTTTTTT. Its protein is CAWSPPGQNTGELFF.

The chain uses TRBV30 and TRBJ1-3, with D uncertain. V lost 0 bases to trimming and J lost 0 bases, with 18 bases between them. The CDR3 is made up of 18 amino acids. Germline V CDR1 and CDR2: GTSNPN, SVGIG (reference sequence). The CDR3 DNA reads TGTGCCTGGAGTGTACACCCTCGTAGCGAGAGCTCTGGAAACACCATATATTTT. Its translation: CAWSVHPRSESSGNTIYF. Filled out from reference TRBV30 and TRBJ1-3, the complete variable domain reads SQTIHQWPATLVQPVGSPLSLECTVEGTSNPNLYWYRQAAGRGLQLLFYSVGIGQISSEVPQNLSASRPQDRQFILSSKKLLLSDSGFYLCAWSVHPRSESSGNTIYFGEGSWLTVV.

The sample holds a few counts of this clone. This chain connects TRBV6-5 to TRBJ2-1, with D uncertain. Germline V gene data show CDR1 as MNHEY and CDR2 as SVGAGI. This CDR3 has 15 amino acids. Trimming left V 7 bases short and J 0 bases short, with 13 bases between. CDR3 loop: CASTPSLSSYNEQFF. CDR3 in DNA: TGTGCCAGCACCCCATCCCTTAGCTCCTACAATGAGCAGTTCTTC.

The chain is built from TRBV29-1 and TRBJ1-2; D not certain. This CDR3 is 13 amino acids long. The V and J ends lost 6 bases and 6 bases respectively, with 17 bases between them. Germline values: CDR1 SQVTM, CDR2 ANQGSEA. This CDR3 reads CSVADGLLNGYTF. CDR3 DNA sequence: TGCAGCGTGGCCGACGGCTTATTGAATGGCTACACCTTC.

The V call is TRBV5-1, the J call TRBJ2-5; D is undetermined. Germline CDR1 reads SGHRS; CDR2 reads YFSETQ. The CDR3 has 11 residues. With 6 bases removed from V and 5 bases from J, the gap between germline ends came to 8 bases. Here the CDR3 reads CASKGLETQYF. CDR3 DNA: TGCGCCAGCAAGGGCCTGGAGACCCAGTACTTC.

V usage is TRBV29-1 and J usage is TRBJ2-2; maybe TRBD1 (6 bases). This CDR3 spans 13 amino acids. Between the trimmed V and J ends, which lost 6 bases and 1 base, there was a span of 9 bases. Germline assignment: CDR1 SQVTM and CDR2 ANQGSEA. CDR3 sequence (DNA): TGCAGCGTCCCGGGACAGAACACCGGGGAGCTGTTTTTT. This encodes CSVPGQNTGELFF.

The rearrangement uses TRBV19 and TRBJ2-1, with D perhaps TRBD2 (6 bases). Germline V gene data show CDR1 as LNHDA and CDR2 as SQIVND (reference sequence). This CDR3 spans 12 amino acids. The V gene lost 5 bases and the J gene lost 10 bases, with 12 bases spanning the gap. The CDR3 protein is CASSWDFREQFF. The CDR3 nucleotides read TGTGCCAGTAGTTGGGACTTCAGAGAGCAGTTCTTC.

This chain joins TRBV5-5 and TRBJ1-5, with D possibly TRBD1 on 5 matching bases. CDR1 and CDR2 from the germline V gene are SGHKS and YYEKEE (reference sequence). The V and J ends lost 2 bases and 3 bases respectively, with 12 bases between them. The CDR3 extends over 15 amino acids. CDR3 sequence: CASSFRGDPNQPQHF. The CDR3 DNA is TGTGCCAGCAGCTTTCGGGGGGACCCCAATCAGCCCCAGCATTTT.

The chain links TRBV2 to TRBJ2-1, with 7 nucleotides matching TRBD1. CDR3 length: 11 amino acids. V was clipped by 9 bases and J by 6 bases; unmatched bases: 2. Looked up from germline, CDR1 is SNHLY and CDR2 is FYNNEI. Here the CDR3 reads CARRQGNEQFF. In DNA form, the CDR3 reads TGTGCCAGAAGACAGGGCAATGAGCAGTTCTTC.

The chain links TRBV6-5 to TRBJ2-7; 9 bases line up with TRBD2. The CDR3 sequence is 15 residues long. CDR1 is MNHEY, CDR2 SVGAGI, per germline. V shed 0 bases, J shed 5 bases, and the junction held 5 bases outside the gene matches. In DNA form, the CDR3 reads TGTGCCAGCAGTTACTCGCTGACTAGCGGCAACGAGCAGTACTTC. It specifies CASSYSLTSGNEQYF.

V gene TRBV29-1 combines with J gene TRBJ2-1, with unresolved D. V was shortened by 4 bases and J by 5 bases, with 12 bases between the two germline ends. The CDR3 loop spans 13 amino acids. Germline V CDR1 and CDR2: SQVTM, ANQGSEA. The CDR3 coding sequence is TGCAGCGTTGGTCACGCCCTGGACAATGAGCAGTTCTTC. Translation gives CSVGHALDNEQFF.

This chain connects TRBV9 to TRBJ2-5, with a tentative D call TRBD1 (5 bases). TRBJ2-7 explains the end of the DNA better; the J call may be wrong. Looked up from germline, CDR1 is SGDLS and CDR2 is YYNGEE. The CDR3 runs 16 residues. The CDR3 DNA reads TGTGCCAGCCGACCCAAAACGCCCAGGGTACCCTACGAGCAGTACTTC. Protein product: CASRPKTPRVPYEQYF.

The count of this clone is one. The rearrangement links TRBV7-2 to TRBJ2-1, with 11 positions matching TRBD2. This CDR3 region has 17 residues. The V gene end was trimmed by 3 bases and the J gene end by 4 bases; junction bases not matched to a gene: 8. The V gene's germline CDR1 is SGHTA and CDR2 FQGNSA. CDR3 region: CASSLLAGGMRYNEQFF. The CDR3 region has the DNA TGTGCCAGCAGCTTGCTAGCGGGGGGAATGCGTTACAATGAGCAGTTCTTC.

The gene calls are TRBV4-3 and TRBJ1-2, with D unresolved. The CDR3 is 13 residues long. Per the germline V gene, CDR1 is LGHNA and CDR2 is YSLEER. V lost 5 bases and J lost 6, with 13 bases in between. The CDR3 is CASSEFPKDGYTF. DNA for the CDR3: TGCGCCAGCAGCGAGTTCCCAAAGGATGGCTACACCTTC.

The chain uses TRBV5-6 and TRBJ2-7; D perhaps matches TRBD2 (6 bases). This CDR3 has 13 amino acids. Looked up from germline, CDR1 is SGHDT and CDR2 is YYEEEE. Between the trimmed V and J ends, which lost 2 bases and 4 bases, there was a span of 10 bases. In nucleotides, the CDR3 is TGTGCCAGCAGCTTCCCCGGAGGGTACGAGCAGTACTTC. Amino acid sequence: CASSFPGGYEQYF.

CDR3 amino acids: CAWSTGATQYF. The CDR3 nucleotides read TGTGCCTGGAGCACAGGGGCTACGCAGTATTTT. The rearrangement joins TRBV30 to TRBJ2-3; the match to TRBD1 covers 7 bases. The J segment lost 8 bases and the V segment lost 3 bases, leaving 2 bases of the junction unmatched. Germline V lookup: CDR1 GTSNPN, CDR2 SVGIG (reference sequence). The CDR3 has 11 amino acids. Variable domain in full (rest from reference TRBV30 and TRBJ2-3): SQTIHQWPATLVQPVGSPLSLECTVEGTSNPNLYWYRQAAGRGLQLLFYSVGIGQISSEVPQNLSASRPQDRQFILSSKKLLLSDSGFYLCAWSTGATQYFGPGTRLTVL.

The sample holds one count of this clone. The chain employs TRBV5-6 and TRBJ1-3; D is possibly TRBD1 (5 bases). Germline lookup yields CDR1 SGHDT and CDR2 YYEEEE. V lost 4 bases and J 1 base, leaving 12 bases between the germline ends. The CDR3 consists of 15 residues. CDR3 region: CASSNDRRSGNTIYF. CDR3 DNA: TGTGCCAGCAGCAATGACAGACGTTCTGGAAACACCATATATTTT.

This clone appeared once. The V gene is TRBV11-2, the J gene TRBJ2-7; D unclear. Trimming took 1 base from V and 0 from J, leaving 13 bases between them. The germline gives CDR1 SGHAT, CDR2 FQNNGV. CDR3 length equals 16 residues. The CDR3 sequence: CASSLGPFMSSYEQYF. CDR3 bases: TGTGCCAGCAGCTTAGGCCCCTTCATGAGCTCCTACGAGCAGTACTTC. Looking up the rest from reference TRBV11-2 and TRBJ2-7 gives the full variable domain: EAGVAQSPRYKIIEKRQSVAFWCNPISGHATLYWYQQILGQGPKLLIQFQNNGVVDDSQLPKDRFSAERLKGVDSTLKIQPAKLEDSAVYLCASSLGPFMSSYEQYFGPGTRLTVT.

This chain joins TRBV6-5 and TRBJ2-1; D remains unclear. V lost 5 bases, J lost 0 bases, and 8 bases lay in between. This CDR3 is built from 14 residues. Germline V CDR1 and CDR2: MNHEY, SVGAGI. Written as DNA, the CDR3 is TGTGCCAGCAGTGCCTCTAGCTCCTACAATGAGCAGTTCTTC. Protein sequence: CASSASSSYNEQFF.

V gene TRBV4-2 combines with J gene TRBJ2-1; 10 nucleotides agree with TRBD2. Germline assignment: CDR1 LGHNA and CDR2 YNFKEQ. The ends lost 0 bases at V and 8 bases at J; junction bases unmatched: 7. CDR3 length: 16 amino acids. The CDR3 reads CASSQDQLAGSDEQFF. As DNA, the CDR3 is TGTGCCAGCAGCCAAGACCAACTAGCGGGGAGCGATGAGCAGTTCTTC.

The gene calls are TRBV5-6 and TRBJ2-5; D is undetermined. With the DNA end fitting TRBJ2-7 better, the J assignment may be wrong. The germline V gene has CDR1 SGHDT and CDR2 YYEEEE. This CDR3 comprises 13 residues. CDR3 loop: CASSLGEANEQYF. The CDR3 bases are TGTGCCAGCAGCTTGGGGGAAGCCAACGAGCAGTACTTC.

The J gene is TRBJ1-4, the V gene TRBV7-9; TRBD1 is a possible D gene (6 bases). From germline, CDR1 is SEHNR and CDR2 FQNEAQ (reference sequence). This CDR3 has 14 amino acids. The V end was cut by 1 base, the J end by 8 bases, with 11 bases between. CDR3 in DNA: TGTGCCAGCAGCTTAGGAACAGGGCAGGAAAAACTGTTTTTT. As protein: CASSLGTGQEKLFF.